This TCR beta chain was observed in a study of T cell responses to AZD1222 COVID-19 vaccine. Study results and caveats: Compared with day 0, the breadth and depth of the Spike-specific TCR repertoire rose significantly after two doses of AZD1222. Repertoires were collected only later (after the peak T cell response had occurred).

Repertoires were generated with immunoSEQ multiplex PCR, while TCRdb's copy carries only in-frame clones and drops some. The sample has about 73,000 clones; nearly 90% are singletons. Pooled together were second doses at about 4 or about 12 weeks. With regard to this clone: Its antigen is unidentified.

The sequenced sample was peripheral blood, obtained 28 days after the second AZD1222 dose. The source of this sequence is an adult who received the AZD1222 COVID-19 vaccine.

The CDR3 nucleotides read TGTGCCAGTAGTGATCTGGGGCCCCAGTACTTC. This gives the protein CASSDLGPQYF. This chain links TRBV19 with TRBJ2-5; TRBD1 is a possible D gene (5 bases). CDR1 LNHDA and CDR2 SQIVND come from the germline V gene (reference sequence). Trimming left V 5 bases short and J 9 bases short, with 10 bases between. The CDR3 runs 11 residues.